This T cell receptor beta chain was observed in a study of early T cells in non-severe SARS-CoV-2 infection. Study background: The sequenced material was bulk RNA from unsorted whole blood, and its chains were unpaired. Broader study findings: A preference for anti-spike CD8 responses marked VDJdb matching, which missed private and CD4 specificities.

This clonotype was found a few times. Its target is not known. The library protocol tagged individual cDNA molecules with unique molecular identifiers. One entry per CDR3 protein, called by TCRdb with MiXCR from the 5' RACE reads. The table shows about 77,000 distinct CDR3 sequences, with roughly 12% occurring only once. The germline V and J ends were trimmed by 5 bases and 0 bases, with 11 bases remaining between them. The CDR3 runs 15 residues. CDR1 is SGHVS and CDR2 is FNYEAQ in the germline V gene. The chain recombines TRBV7-6 with TRBJ2-1; D possibly corresponds to TRBD1 (5 bases). Sequenced material: whole blood, taken at baseline. This clonotype was sampled from an adult who was a healthcare worker with PCR-confirmed SARS-CoV-2 infection or an uninfected control (not recorded which). The donor label of this sample is uncertain. The CDR3 bases are TGTGCCAGCAGCACCCAGACAGCCTCCTACAATGAGCAGTTCTTC. Translating it yields CASSTQTASYNEQFF.